Sequencing of this T cell receptor beta chain was carried out in a study of T cell responses to AZD1222 COVID-19 vaccine. General study findings and limits: It should be noted that donors were predominantly white British and more often female, and clonal diversity was possibly underestimated. Two AZD1222 doses significantly raised spike-specific TCR breadth and depth over controls. No repertoire was sampled before or during the peak T cell response, only after it. Reports say nearly half of spike-specific TCRs go after unmutated variant regions.

About this clone itself: Its antigen is currently unknown.

CDR1 is MNHNS, CDR2 SASEGT, per germline. V trimming: 4 bases; J trimming: 0 bases; junction bases outside the gene matches: 6. The CDR3 length is 16 residues. Produced via immunoSEQ multiplex PCR; TCRdb's table is partial and in-frame only. The profile covers about 180,000 clones, with around 90% appearing a single time and roughly 1.9% taken by the ten largest. The chain combines TRBV6-1 with TRBJ1-5; 7 nucleotides align to TRBD1. The input for sequencing was peripheral blood, taken 28 days after the second AZD1222 dose. The TCR comes from an adult who received the AZD1222 COVID-19 vaccine. CDR3 residues: CASSGRGTVSNQPQHF. For the CDR3, the DNA is TGTGCCAGCAGTGGACGCGGGACAGTTAGCAATCAGCCCCAGCATTTT.